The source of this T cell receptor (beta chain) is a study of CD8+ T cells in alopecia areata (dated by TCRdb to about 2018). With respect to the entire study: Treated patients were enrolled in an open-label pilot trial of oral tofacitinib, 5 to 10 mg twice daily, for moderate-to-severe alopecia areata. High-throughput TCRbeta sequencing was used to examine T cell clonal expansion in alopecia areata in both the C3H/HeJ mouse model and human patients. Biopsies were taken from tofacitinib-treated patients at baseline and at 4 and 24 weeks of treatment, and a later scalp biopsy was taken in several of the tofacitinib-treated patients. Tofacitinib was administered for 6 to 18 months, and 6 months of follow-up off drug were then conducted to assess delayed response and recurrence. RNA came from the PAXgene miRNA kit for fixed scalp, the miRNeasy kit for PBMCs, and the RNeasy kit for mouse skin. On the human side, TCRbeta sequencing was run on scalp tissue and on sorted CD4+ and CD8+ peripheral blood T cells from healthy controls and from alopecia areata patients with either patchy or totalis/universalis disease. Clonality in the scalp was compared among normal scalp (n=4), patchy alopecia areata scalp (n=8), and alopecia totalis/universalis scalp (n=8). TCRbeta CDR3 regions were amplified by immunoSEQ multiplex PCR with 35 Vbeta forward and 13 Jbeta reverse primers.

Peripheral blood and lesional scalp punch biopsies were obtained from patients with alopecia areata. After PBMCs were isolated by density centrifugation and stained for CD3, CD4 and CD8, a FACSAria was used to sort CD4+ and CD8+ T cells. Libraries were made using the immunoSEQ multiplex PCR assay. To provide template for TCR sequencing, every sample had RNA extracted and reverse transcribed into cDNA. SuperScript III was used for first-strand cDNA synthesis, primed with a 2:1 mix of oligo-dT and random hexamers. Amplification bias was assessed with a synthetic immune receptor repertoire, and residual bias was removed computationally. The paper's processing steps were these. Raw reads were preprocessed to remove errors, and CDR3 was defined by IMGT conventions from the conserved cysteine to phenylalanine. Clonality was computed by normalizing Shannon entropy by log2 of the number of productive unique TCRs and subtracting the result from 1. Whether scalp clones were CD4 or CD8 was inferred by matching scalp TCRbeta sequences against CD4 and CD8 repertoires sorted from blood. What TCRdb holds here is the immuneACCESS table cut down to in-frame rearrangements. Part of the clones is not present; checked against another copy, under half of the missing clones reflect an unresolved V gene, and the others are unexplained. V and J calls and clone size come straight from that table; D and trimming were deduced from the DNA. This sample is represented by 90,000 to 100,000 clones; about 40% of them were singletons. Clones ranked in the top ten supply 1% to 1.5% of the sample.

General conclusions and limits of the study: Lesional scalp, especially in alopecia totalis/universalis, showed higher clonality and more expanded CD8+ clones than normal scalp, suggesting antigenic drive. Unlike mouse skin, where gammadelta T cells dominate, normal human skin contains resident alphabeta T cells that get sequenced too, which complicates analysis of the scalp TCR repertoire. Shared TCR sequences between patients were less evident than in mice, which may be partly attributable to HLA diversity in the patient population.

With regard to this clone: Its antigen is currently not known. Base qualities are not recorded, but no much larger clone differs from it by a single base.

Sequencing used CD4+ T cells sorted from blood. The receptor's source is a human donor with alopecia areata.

CDR3 region: CSVHRGNTIYF. The nucleotides are TGCAGCGTCCACAGAGGAAACACCATATATTTT. The receptor chain draws on TRBV29-1 and TRBJ1-3; the D gene remains uncertain. CDR1 is given as SQVTM and CDR2 as ANQGSEA, both from the germline V gene. From cysteine to phenylalanine, the CDR3 is 11 amino acids long. Only the CDR3 DNA stays, 33 bases, in frame from base 1. Relative to germline, V is 6 bases shorter and J is 4 bases shorter, with 7 bases between their ends.